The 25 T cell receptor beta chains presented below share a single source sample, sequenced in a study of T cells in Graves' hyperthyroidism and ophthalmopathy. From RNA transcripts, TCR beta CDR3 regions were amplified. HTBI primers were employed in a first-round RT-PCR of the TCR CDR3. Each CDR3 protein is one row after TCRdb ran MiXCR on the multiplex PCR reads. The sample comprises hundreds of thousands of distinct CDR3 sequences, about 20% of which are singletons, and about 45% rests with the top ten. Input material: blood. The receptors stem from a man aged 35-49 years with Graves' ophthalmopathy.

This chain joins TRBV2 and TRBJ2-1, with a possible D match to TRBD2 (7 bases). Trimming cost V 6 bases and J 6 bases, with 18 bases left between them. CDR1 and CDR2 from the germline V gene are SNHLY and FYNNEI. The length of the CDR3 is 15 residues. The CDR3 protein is CASSVGGARGNEQFF. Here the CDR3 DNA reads TGTGCCAGCAGCGTGGGGGGGGCCCGTGGCAATGAGCAGTTCTTC.

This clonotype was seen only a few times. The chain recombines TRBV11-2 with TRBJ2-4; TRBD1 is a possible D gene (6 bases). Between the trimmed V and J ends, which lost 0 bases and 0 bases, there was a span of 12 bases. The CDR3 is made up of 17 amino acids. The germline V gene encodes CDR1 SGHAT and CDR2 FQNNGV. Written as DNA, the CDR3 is TGTGCCAGCAGCTTAGATGGGGGCGTTCTAGCCAAAAACATTCAGTACTTC. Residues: CASSLDGGVLAKNIQYF. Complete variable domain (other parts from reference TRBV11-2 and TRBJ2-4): EAGVAQSPRYKIIEKRQSVAFWCNPISGHATLYWYQQILGQGPKLLIQFQNNGVVDDSQLPKDRFSAERLKGVDSTLKIQPAKLEDSAVYLCASSLDGGVLAKNIQYFGAGTRLSVL.

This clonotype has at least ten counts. CDR3 in amino acids: CASSQTGGPPYEQYF. CDR3 in DNA: TGTGCCAGCAGTCAAACGGGAGGACCACCCTACGAGCAGTACTTC. V and J are TRBV6-1 and TRBJ2-7; 7 bases agree with TRBD2. This CDR3 has 15 residues. CDR1 and CDR2 from the germline V gene are MNHNS and SASEGT. Losses at the gene ends were 5 bases for V and 2 bases for J; bases not matched to a gene: 9.

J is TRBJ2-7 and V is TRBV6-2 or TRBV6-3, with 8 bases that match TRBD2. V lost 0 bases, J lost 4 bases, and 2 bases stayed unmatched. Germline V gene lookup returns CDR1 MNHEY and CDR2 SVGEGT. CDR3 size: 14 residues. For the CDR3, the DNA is TGTGCCAGCAGTTACTCGAGCGGGGGATACGAGCAGTACTTC. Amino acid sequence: CASSYSSGGYEQYF.

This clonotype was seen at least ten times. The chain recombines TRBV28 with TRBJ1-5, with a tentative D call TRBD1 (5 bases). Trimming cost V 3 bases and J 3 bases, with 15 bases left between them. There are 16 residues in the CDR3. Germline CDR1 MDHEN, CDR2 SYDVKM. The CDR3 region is CASSLNGGLDNQPQHF. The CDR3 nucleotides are TGTGCCAGCAGTTTGAATGGGGGACTCGACAATCAGCCCCAGCATTTT.

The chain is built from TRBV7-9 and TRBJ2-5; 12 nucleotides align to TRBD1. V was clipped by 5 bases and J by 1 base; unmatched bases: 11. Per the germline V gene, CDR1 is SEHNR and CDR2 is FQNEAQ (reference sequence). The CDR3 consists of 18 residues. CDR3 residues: CASSPDYRDRGPQETQYF. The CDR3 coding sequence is TGTGCCAGCAGCCCAGACTACCGGGACAGGGGGCCCCAAGAGACCCAGTACTTC.

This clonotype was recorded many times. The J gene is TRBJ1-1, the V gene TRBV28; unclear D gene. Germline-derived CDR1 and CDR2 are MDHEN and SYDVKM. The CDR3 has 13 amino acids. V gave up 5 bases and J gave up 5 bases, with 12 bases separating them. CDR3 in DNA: TGTGCCAGCAGTCCTCCTAGTGGGACTGAAGCTTTCTTT. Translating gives CASSPPSGTEAFF.

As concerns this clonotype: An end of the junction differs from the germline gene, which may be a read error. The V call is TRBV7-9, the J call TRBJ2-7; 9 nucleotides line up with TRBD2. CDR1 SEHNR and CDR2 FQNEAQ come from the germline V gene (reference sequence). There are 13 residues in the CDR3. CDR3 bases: TGTGCCCGCAGCTTACTAGCGGGTTACGAGCAGTACTTC. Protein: CARSLLAGYEQYF.

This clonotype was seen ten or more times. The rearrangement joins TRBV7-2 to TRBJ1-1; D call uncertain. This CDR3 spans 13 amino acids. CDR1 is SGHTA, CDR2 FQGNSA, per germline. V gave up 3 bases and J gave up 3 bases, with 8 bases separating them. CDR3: CASSFTGDTEAFF. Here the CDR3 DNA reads TGTGCCAGCAGCTTCACCGGGGACACTGAAGCTTTCTTT. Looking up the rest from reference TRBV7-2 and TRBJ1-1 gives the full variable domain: GAGVSQSPSNKVTEKGKDVELRCDPISGHTALYWYRQSLGQGLEFLIYFQGNSAPDKSGLPSDRFSAERTGGSVSTLTIQRTQQEDSAVYLCASSFTGDTEAFFGQGTRLTVV.

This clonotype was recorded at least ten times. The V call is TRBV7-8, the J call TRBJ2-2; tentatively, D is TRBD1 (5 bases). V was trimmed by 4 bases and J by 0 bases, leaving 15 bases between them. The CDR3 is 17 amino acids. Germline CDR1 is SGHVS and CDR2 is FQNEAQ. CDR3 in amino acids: CASSSRAGHSNTGELFF. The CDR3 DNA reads TGTGCCAGCAGCTCACGAGCCGGACATTCGAACACCGGGGAGCTGTTTTTT.

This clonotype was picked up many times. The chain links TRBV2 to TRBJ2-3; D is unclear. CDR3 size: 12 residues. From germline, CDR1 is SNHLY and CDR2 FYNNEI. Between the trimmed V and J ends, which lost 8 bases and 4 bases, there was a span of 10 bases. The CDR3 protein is CASGESADTQYF. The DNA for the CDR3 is TGTGCCAGCGGAGAGTCGGCAGATACGCAGTATTTT.

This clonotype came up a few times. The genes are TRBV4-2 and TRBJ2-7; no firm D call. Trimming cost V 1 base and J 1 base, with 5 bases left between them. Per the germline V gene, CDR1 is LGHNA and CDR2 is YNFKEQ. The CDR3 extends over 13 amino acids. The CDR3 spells CASSQVTSYEQYF. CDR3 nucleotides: TGTGCCAGCAGCCAAGTTACTTCCTACGAGCAGTACTTC.

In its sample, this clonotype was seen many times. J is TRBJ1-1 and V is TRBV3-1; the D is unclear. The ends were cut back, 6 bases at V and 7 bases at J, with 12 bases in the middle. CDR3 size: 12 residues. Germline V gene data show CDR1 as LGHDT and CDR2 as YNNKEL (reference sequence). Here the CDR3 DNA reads TGTGCCAGCAGGGCGCACAGCGGTGAAGCTTTCTTT. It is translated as CASRAHSGEAFF. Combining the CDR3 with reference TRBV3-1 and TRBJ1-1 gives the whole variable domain DTAVSQTPKYLVTQMGNDKSIKCEQNLGHDTMYWYKQDSKKFLKIMFSYNNKELIINETVPNRFSPKSPDKAHLNLHINSLELGDSAVYFCASRAHSGEAFFGQGTRLTVV.

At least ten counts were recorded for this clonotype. The CDR3 loop reads CASSLIGFNYEQYF. The CDR3, as DNA: TGTGCCAGCAGTTTAATTGGGTTTAACTACGAGCAGTACTTC. The rearrangement joins TRBV28 to TRBJ2-7; D gene ambiguous. Trimming removed 2 bases at V and 3 bases at J, with 11 bases between. CDR3 length: 14 amino acids. Germline-derived CDR1 and CDR2 are MDHEN and SYDVKM.

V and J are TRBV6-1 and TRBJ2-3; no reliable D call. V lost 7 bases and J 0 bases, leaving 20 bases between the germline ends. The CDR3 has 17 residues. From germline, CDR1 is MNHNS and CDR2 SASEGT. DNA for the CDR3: TGTGCCAGCACCGCAACCCGACTGGGATCTAGCACAGATACGCAGTATTTT. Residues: CASTATRLGSSTDTQYF.

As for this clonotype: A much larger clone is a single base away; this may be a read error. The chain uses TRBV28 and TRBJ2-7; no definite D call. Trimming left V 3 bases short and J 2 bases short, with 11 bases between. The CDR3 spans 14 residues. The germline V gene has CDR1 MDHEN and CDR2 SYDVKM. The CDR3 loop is CASSFRILTYEQYF. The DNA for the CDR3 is TGTGCCAGCAGTTTCCGTATTCTTACCTACGAGCAGTACTTC. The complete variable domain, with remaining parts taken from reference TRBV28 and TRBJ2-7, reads DVKVTQSSRYLVKRTGEKVFLECVQDMDHENMFWYRQDPGLGLRLIYFSYDVKMKEKGDIPEGYSVSREKKERFSLILESASTNQTSMYLCASSFRILTYEQYFGPGTRLTVT.

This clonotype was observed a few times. CDR3 in amino acids: CASSLNPSDRFSYEQYF. CDR3 DNA sequence: TGCGCCAGCAGCTTGAACCCCTCAGACAGGTTTTCCTACGAGCAGTACTTC. The chain joins TRBV5-1 to TRBJ2-7; weak D call: TRBD1 (6 bases). Germline CDR1 is SGHRS and CDR2 is YFSETQ. The V gene lost 1 base and the J gene lost 1 base, with 18 bases spanning the gap. This CDR3 region has 17 residues. Looking up the rest from reference TRBV5-1 and TRBJ2-7 gives the full variable domain: KAGVTQTPRYLIKTRGQQVTLSCSPISGHRSVSWYQQTPGQGLQFLFEYFSETQRNKGNFPGRFSGRQFSNSRSEMNVSTLELGDSALYLCASSLNPSDRFSYEQYFGPGTRLTVT.

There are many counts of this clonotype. Here the CDR3 reads CASGVYYEQYF. The CDR3 region has the DNA TGTGCCAGCGGGGTATACTACGAGCAGTACTTC. J is TRBJ2-7 and V is TRBV2; D gene uncertain. The CDR3 extends over 11 amino acids. The V end was cut by 8 bases, the J end by 3 bases, with 8 bases between. Germline V gives CDR1 SNHLY, CDR2 FYNNEI.

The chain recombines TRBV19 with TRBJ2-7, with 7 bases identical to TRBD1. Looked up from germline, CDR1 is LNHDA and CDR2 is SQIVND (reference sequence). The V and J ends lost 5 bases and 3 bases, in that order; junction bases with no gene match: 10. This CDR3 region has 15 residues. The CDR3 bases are TGTGCCAGTAGTCTCCTGGGACAGCTCTTCTACGAGCAGTACTTC. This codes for CASSLLGQLFYEQYF.

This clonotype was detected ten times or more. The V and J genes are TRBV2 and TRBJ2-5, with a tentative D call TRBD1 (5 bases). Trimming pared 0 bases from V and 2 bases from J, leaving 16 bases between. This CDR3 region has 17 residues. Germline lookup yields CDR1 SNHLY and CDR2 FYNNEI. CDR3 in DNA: TGTGCCAGCAGTGAAGCGCTTTACAGGCGACGACAAGAGACCCAGTACTTC. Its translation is CASSEALYRRRQETQYF.

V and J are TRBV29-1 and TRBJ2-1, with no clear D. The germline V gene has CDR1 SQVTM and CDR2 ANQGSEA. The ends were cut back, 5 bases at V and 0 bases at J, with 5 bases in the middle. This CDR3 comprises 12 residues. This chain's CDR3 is CSVRVSYNEQFF. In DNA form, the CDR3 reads TGCAGCGTTCGCGTCTCCTACAATGAGCAGTTCTTC.

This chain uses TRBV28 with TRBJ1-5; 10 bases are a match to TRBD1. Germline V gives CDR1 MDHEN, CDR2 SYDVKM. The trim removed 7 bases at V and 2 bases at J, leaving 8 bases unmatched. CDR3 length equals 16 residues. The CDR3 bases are TGTGCCAGCACTACGTACGGGACAGGGGGCAATCAGCCCCAGCATTTT. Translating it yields CASTTYGTGGNQPQHF.

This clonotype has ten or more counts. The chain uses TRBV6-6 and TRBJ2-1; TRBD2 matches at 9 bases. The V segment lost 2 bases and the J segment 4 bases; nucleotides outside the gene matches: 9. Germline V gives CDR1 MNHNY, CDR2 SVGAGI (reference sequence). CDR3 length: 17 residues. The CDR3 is CASSYPTLAGQYNEQFF. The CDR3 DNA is TGTGCCAGCAGTTACCCCACACTAGCGGGCCAGTACAATGAGCAGTTCTTC.

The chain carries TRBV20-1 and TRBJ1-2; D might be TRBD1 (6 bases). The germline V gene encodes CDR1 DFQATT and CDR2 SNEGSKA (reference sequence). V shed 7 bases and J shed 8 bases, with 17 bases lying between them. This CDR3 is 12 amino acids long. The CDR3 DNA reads TGCAGTGTTAGCATGGGGGCCGGGGGCTACACCTTC. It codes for CSVSMGAGGYTF.

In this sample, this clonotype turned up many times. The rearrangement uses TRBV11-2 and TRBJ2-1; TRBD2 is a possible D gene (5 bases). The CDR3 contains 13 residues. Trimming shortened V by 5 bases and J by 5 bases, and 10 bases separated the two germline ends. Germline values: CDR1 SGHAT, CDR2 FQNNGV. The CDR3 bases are TGTGCCAGCAGCCACACTAGGGACAATGAGCAGTTCTTC. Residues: CASSHTRDNEQFF.